These 14 T cell receptor beta chains were all obtained from the same sample, sequenced in a study of Graves' ophthalmopathy and Graves' hyperthyroidism. Amplification from RNA transcripts yielded the TCR beta CDR3 regions. HTBI primers were used in a first-round RT-PCR, which preceded a second-round multiplex PCR. TCRdb analysed the multiplex PCR reads with MiXCR anew, one entry per CDR3 protein. The repertoire holds 680,000 or so distinct CDR3 sequences, approximately 22% seen once, with roughly 6.9% in the top ten. The sequenced sample consisted of peripheral blood. Every receptor here comes from a woman aged 18-29 years with stable Graves' hyperthyroidism. Some clones in this sample may be carry-over from other donors' samples.

This clonotype showed up many times. This chain uses TRBV20-1 with TRBJ1-5; D is perhaps TRBD1 (6 bases). The germline V gene encodes CDR1 DFQATT and CDR2 SNEGSKA (reference sequence). Trimming stripped 3 bases from V and 6 bases from J, with 12 bases between. The CDR3 is 13 amino acids. The CDR3 nucleotides read TGCAGTGCTAGTAATGGGGGCATTCAGCCCCAGCATTTT. Its protein is CSASNGGIQPQHF.

Ten or more counts support this clonotype. The rearrangement uses TRBV15 and TRBJ2-5; tentative D call: TRBD1 (5 bases). The CDR3 is 13 residues long. The germline V and J ends were trimmed by 5 bases and 5 bases, with 12 bases remaining between them. CDR1 is LNHNV, CDR2 YYDKDF, per germline (reference sequence). CDR3 region: CATSLRGGETQYF. The DNA for the CDR3 is TGTGCCACCAGCTTAAGGGGTGGGGAGACCCAGTACTTC.

The rearrangement links TRBV6-4 to TRBJ1-5; D is possibly TRBD1 (6 bases). Germline CDR1 and CDR2: MRHNA and SNTAGT. This CDR3 region has 15 residues. V gave up 1 base and J gave up 5 bases, with 12 bases separating them. The CDR3 sequence: CASSDLTGMDQPQHF. In nucleotides, the CDR3 is TGTGCCAGCAGTGACTTAACAGGGATGGATCAGCCCCAGCATTTT.

The DNA of the CDR3 is TGTGCCAGCAGTTTCGCGGGGGAGGGCGGCTACACCTTC. Translation gives CASSFAGEGGYTF. The chain combines TRBV12-3 or TRBV12-4 with TRBJ1-2, with TRBD1 as a possible D gene (5 bases). The CDR3 has 13 residues. Between the trimmed V and J ends, which lost 3 bases and 8 bases, there was a span of 13 bases.

The sample holds many counts of this clonotype. CDR3 amino acids: CASNHGGIDNSPLHF. For the CDR3, the DNA is TGTGCCAGCAACCACGGGGGGATTGACAATTCACCCCTCCACTTT. This sequence joins TRBV3-1 and TRBJ1-6, with a tentative D call TRBD1 (5 bases). The CDR3 length is 15 residues. V dropped 7 bases and J dropped 7 bases, with 17 bases sitting between them. The germline CDR1 and CDR2 sequences are LGHDT and YNNKEL (reference sequence).

This chain uses TRBV28 with TRBJ1-6, with D unclear. CDR1 and CDR2 (germline): MDHEN, SYDVKM. The CDR3 covers 14 residues. V shed 7 bases and J shed 8 bases, with 15 bases lying between them. CDR3 amino acids: CASIPQWKDSPLHF. The DNA for the CDR3 is TGTGCCAGCATACCCCAATGGAAGGATTCACCCCTCCACTTT.

This clonotype has ten or more counts. The chain joins TRBV4-2 to TRBJ1-5; D is unresolved. Between the trimmed V and J ends, which lost 6 bases and 4 bases, there was a span of 13 bases. Germline values: CDR1 LGHNA, CDR2 YNFKEQ. The CDR3 has 14 amino acids. Here the CDR3 DNA reads TGTGCCAGCAGTCTTACTACCCTGAATCAGCCCCAGCATTTT. Encoded protein: CASSLTTLNQPQHF.

This clonotype was counted many times. V is TRBV6-4 and J is TRBJ1-5; D is unresolved. This CDR3 spans 13 amino acids. With 4 bases removed from V and 9 bases from J, the gap between germline ends came to 13 bases. Per germline, CDR1 MRHNA and CDR2 SNTAGT. This chain's CDR3 is CASSVNSEGPQHF. The CDR3 DNA reads TGTGCCAGCAGTGTCAATTCAGAGGGGCCCCAGCATTTT.

This clonotype was counted ten times or more. The chain links TRBV6-5 to TRBJ1-1; D is uncertain. Germline CDR1 reads MNHEY; CDR2 reads SVGAGI. V dropped 6 bases and J dropped 5 bases, with 7 bases sitting between them. CDR3 size: 11 residues. The CDR3 loop reads CASRLLTEAFF. CDR3 in DNA: TGTGCCAGCAGACTTTTGACTGAAGCTTTCTTT.

The rearrangement links TRBV27 to TRBJ2-7, with D uncertain. There are 17 residues in the CDR3. Trimming removed 0 bases at V and 3 bases at J, with 18 bases between. CDR1 and CDR2 from the germline V gene are MNHEY and SMNVEV (reference sequence). The CDR3 nucleotides are TGTGCCAGCAGTTTATCGGCCTATTTAGCAGAACGCTACGAGCAGTACTTC. Protein sequence: CASSLSAYLAERYEQYF.

This clonotype was seen many times. J is TRBJ1-3 and V is TRBV7-2; D might be TRBD1 (6 bases). Germline V CDR1 and CDR2: SGHTA, FQGNSA. The V gene lost 5 bases and the J gene lost 4 bases, with 15 bases spanning the gap. This CDR3 has 15 amino acids. The CDR3 loop is CASSPMGTGGNTIYF. The DNA of the CDR3 is TGTGCCAGCAGCCCAATGGGTACAGGGGGAAACACCATATATTTT.

This rearrangement joins TRBV5-1 to TRBJ2-7; 8 nucleotides align to TRBD2. Germline lookup yields CDR1 SGHRS and CDR2 YFSETQ. V dropped 4 bases and J dropped 2; count of bases not matched to a gene: 5. The CDR3 contains 14 residues. CDR3 loop: CASSRSGGAYEQYF. CDR3 nucleotides: TGCGCCAGCAGCCGAAGCGGGGGTGCCTACGAGCAGTACTTC.

The table lists this clonotype with many counts. This sequence joins TRBV6-5 and TRBJ2-5, with D perhaps TRBD1 (6 bases). V lost 0 bases and J lost 4, with 12 bases in between. The CDR3 has 15 residues. Germline-derived CDR1 and CDR2 are MNHEY and SVGAGI. The CDR3 here is CASSYSGEGVETQYF. Written as DNA, the CDR3 is TGTGCCAGCAGTTACTCCGGCGAGGGGGTAGAGACCCAGTACTTC.

This rearrangement joins TRBV2 to TRBJ2-2; possible D gene TRBD1, 5 bases. The V gene's germline CDR1 is SNHLY and CDR2 FYNNEI. Trimming left V 8 bases short and J 0 bases short, with 19 bases between. This CDR3 region has 17 residues. The chain's CDR3 is CASEGVGQLSNTGELFF. DNA for the CDR3: TGTGCCAGCGAAGGAGTGGGGCAGCTATCGAACACCGGGGAGCTGTTTTTT.